The 23 T cell receptor beta chains in this list originate from one sample, sequenced in a study of radiotherapy plus CTLA-4 blockade in lung cancer. Sequencing used immunoSEQ multiplex PCR; TCRdb keeps in-frame clones, though not all of them. The sample records around 85,000 clones, about 86% being singletons. This specimen consisted of peripheral blood, obtained from a patient treated with radiotherapy plus ipilimumab. The receptors derive from a human donor with non-small cell lung cancer who had a partial response to radiotherapy plus ipilimumab.

The count of this clone is one. The chain recombines TRBV4-3 with TRBJ2-5; a weak D match, TRBD2 (6 bases). V lost 0 bases to trimming and J lost 4 bases, with 12 bases between them. Germline CDR1 LGHNA, CDR2 YSLEER. This CDR3 is 15 amino acids long. The CDR3 loop is CASSQEVAELETQYF. The CDR3 bases are TGCGCCAGCAGCCAAGAGGTAGCGGAGTTAGAGACCCAGTACTTC.

Here the CDR3 DNA reads TGTGCCAGCAGTTTAGTTTCCATGGGCCCGTATGGCTACACCTTC. It specifies CASSLVSMGPYGYTF. The V call is TRBV28, the J call TRBJ1-2; D is undetermined. The V and J ends lost 2 bases and 5 bases respectively, with 15 bases between them. The CDR3 runs 15 residues. In germline, CDR1 is MDHEN, CDR2 SYDVKM.

The V and J genes are TRBV11-3 and TRBJ2-2; a weak D match, TRBD2 (6 bases). Deletions cut 3 bases from V and 5 bases from J, with 10 bases between. Germline V gives CDR1 SGHNT, CDR2 YENEEA. CDR3 length: 14 amino acids. This chain's CDR3 is CASSFGGKTGELFF. DNA of the CDR3: TGTGCCAGCAGCTTTGGGGGGAAAACCGGGGAGCTGTTTTTT.

This chain uses TRBV10-3 with TRBJ2-6; TRBD2 agrees at 10 bases. Germline CDR1 reads ENHRY; CDR2 reads SYGVKD. V shed 8 bases and J 0 bases; nucleotides not matched to a gene: 4. The CDR3 is 16 amino acids. DNA of the CDR3: TGTGCCATCGAGCGGGGGGGAAGCTCTGGGGCCAACGTCCTGACTTTC. Protein: CAIERGGSSGANVLTF.

The rearrangement joins TRBV7-2 to TRBJ2-3, with 8 positions matching TRBD2. The CDR3 is 14 residues long. CDR1 SGHTA and CDR2 FQGNSA come from the germline V gene. With 4 bases clipped from V and 5 bases from J, the junction kept 5 bases outside the gene matches. CDR3: CASSSTTSVDTQYF. The CDR3 bases are TGTGCCAGCAGCTCCACGACTAGCGTAGATACGCAGTATTTT.

On this clone: The junction departs from the called germline gene at one end, perhaps through a read error. Other DNA sequences in the sample encode the same CDR3. The chain combines TRBV6-4 with TRBJ1-1; 8 bases are shared with TRBD1. The germline V gene has CDR1 MRHNA and CDR2 SNTAGT. The CDR3 is made up of 14 amino acids. The CDR3 nucleotides read TGTGCCAGCAGTGCAGGAGGACAGGGCGCTGAGGCTTTCTTT. Amino acids: CASSAGGQGAEAFF.

The chain uses TRBV9 and TRBJ2-1; D perhaps matches TRBD1 (6 bases). Trimming removed 3 bases from V and 5 bases from J, with 18 bases in between. The CDR3 is 16 residues long. Germline V gene sequence: CDR1 SGDLS, CDR2 YYNGEE. CDR3 nucleotides: TGTGCCAGCAGCGGTCCCGAGAGGGGGTCAGACAATGAGCAGTTCTTC. Encoded protein: CASSGPERGSDNEQFF.

The J gene is TRBJ2-1, the V gene TRBV5-1; 9 bases agree with TRBD2. CDR3 length: 17 amino acids. With V trimmed by 5 bases and J by 5 bases, 14 bases remained unmatched. CDR1 SGHRS and CDR2 YFSETQ come from the germline V gene. The chain's CDR3 is CASSSTAGTSKHNEQFF. The CDR3 nucleotides read TGCGCCAGCAGTAGTACAGCGGGGACTAGCAAACACAATGAGCAGTTCTTC.

V is TRBV15 and J is TRBJ1-1, with a weak D call TRBD1 (5 bases). V was trimmed by 3 bases and J by 0 bases, leaving 5 bases between them. This CDR3 comprises 13 residues. Germline V gene data show CDR1 as LNHNV and CDR2 as YYDKDF (reference sequence). This CDR3 is CATSRDMNTEAFF. In DNA, the CDR3 is TGTGCCACCAGCAGGGACATGAACACTGAAGCTTTCTTT.

The gene calls are TRBV2 and TRBJ1-2, with D possibly matching TRBD1 (5 bases). Germline V CDR1 and CDR2: SNHLY, FYNNEI. CDR3 length: 13 residues. V was clipped by 6 bases and J by 3 bases, with 11 bases between them. CDR3 sequence reads: CASRAGKDYGYTF. CDR3 bases: TGTGCCAGCAGGGCAGGGAAGGACTATGGCTACACCTTC.

V gene TRBV6-4 combines with J gene TRBJ1-4; D remains unclear. CDR3 length equals 17 residues. Per germline, CDR1 MRHNA and CDR2 SNTAGT. V lost 4 bases, J lost 7 bases, and 22 bases lay in between. The CDR3 here is CASSGSRQPRNSEKLFF. The CDR3 bases are TGTGCCAGCAGTGGCAGCAGGCAACCGCGTAATTCTGAAAAACTGTTTTTT.

V and J are TRBV10-3 and TRBJ1-4; 9 bases map to TRBD1. Trimming took 4 bases from V and 11 from J; bases not matched to a gene: 11. The CDR3 extends over 15 amino acids. In germline, CDR1 is ENHRY, CDR2 SYGVKD. For the CDR3, the DNA is TGTGCCATCAGTGGATCGGGACAGGGACGAGGGAAACTGTTTTTT. The encoded protein is CAISGSGQGRGKLFF.

The rearrangement joins TRBV5-6 to TRBJ2-1; D is perhaps TRBD1 (5 bases). CDR3 length: 16 amino acids. Germline V gene lookup returns CDR1 SGHDT and CDR2 YYEEEE. Trimming pared 3 bases from V and 2 bases from J, leaving 15 bases between. DNA of the CDR3: TGTGCCAGCAGCTACTGGTCGACAGAAACCTACAATGAGCAGTTCTTC. Translating gives CASSYWSTETYNEQFF.

The DNA of the CDR3 is TGTGCCACCATGACAGAGTCACTTACCTACGAGCAGTACTTC. Translation: CATMTESLTYEQYF. The V and J genes are TRBV6-5 and TRBJ2-7; tentative D call: TRBD1 (5 bases). CDR1 and CDR2 (germline): MNHEY, SVGAGI. The V end was cut by 10 bases, the J end by 2 bases, with 18 bases between. There are 14 residues in the CDR3.

The chain links TRBV13 to TRBJ1-4; D ambiguous. Germline V gene lookup returns CDR1 PRHDT and CDR2 FYEKMQ (reference sequence). The CDR3 loop spans 13 amino acids. The V gene lost 4 bases and the J gene lost 5 bases, with 8 bases spanning the gap. The CDR3 loop is CASSSGENEKLFF. CDR3 coding DNA: TGTGCCAGCAGCTCCGGAGAGAATGAAAAACTGTTTTTT.

This chain joins TRBV6-1 and TRBJ2-1; 10 bases fit TRBD2. J lost 6 bases, V lost 8 bases, and 4 bases had no gene match. This CDR3 contains 13 residues. Germline CDR1 is MNHNS and CDR2 is SASEGT. The CDR3 coding sequence is TGTGCCAGCCGGCTAGCGGGGGCCAATGAGCAGTTCTTC. This translates into CASRLAGANEQFF.

The V and J genes are TRBV7-9 and TRBJ2-7; 8 bases match TRBD2. Looked up from germline, CDR1 is SEHNR and CDR2 is FQNEAQ (reference sequence). This CDR3 is built from 14 residues. V was pared by 3 bases and J by 4 bases, with 5 bases of the junction left unmatched. The CDR3 loop reads CASSFSTSEYEQYV. In DNA, the CDR3 is TGTGCCAGCAGCTTTTCGACTAGCGAATACGAGCAGTACGTC.

This chain links TRBV5-4 with TRBJ2-3; a weak D match, TRBD2 (5 bases). From germline, CDR1 is SGHNT and CDR2 YYREEE (reference sequence). CDR3 length: 14 amino acids. The V end was cut by 2 bases, the J end by 4 bases, with 11 bases between. CDR3 nucleotide sequence: TGTGCCAGCAGCTTTAGGGAGCCCCCAGATACGCAGTATTTT. Translated: CASSFREPPDTQYF.

V and J are TRBV4-1 and TRBJ2-5, with unresolved D. CDR3 length equals 13 residues. Trimming removed 1 base at V and 4 bases at J, with 7 bases between. Germline V CDR1 and CDR2: MGHRA, YSYEKL. CDR3 DNA sequence: TGCGCCAGCAGCCAAGCTCTCCCAGAGACCCAGTACTTC. Encoded protein: CASSQALPETQYF.

J is TRBJ2-7 and V is TRBV28; 7 bases line up with TRBD1. This CDR3 has 14 amino acids. J was trimmed by 5 bases and V by 3 bases; bases with no gene match: 7. Germline V CDR1 and CDR2: MDHEN, SYDVKM. The CDR3 protein is CASSFSQGTHEQYF. The CDR3 DNA sequence: TGTGCCAGCAGTTTCTCACAGGGGACCCACGAGCAGTACTTC.

The chain has TRBV11-2 and TRBJ2-5, with TRBD2 matching over 9 bases. V lost 1 base, J lost 4 bases, and 13 bases stayed unmatched. The CDR3 is 18 residues long. Germline lookup yields CDR1 SGHAT and CDR2 FQNNGV. CDR3 region: CASSLAFLAGLSLETQYF. DNA for the CDR3: TGTGCCAGCAGCTTAGCTTTCCTAGCGGGACTGAGTTTAGAGACCCAGTACTTC.

V usage is TRBV5-1 and J usage is TRBJ2-5; 7 bases map to TRBD2. This CDR3 is 17 amino acids long. The germline V gene encodes CDR1 SGHRS and CDR2 YFSETQ. J lost 2 bases, V lost 0 bases, and 10 bases had no gene match. The CDR3 loop reads CASSLGWGGGIQETQYF. CDR3 sequence (DNA): TGCGCCAGCAGCTTGGGCTGGGGCGGGGGAATACAAGAGACCCAGTACTTC.

The chain has TRBV19 and TRBJ1-1; TRBD1 aligns across 7 bases. The CDR3 sequence is 15 residues long. The trim removed 1 base at V and 5 bases at J, leaving 7 bases unmatched. The germline V gene has CDR1 LNHDA and CDR2 SQIVND (reference sequence). For the CDR3, the DNA is TGTGCCAGTAGTATAGGTGCCAGGGGGTATACTGAAGCTTTCTTT. Protein sequence: CASSIGARGYTEAFF.